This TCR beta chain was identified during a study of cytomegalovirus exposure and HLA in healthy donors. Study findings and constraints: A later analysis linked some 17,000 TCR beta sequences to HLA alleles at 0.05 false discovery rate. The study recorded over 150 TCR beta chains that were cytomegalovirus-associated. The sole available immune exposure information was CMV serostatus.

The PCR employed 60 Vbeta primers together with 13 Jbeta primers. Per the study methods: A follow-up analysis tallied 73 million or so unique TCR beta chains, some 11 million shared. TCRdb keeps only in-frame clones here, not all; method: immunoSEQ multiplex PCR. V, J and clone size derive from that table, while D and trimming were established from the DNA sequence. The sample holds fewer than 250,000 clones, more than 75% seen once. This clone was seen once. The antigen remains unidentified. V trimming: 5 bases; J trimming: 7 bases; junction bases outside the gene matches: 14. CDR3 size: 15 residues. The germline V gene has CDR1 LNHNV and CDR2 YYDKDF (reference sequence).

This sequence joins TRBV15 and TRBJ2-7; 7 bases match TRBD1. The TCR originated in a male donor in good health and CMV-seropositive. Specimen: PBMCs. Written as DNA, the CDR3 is TGTGCCACCAGCCCCCAAATAATAGGGGGCAGGGAGCAGTACTTC. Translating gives CATSPQIIGGREQYF.